This is a list of T cell receptor beta chains from one sample in a study of radiation and T cells in renal cell carcinoma. Measured with immunoSEQ multiplex PCR; TCRdb has only the in-frame clones, and not every one. Of approximately 14,000 clones in the sample, roughly 64% were seen once. The source was tumor tissue, collected from a patient whose treatment included radiotherapy and nephrectomy. The receptors derive from a woman aged 70 to 79 with renal cell carcinoma. CDR3s include the opening cysteine and the closing phenylalanine or tryptophan. D genes are given only for firm matches. Size values are once, few and many counts, or a class for expanded clones, and some rows have none.

>-|TRBJ1-4|TRBV5-1|-
TGCGCCAGCAGCAGCGGACAGACAACTAATGAAAAACTGTTTTTT
CASSSGQTTNEKLFF
>medium-sized|TRBJ2-1|TRBV5-4|-
TGTGCCAGCAGCTTGTGGGGTAGCGCCCACAATGAGCAGTTCTTC
CASSLWGSAHNEQFF
>-|TRBJ1-2|TRBV6-6|-
TGTGCCAGCAGTTACTCTTACGGAGGGGGCTATGGCTACACCTTC
CASSYSYGGGYGYTF
>-|TRBJ1-2|TRBV19|TRBD1
TGTGCCAGTAGTATAGATTGGACAGGAGATGGCTACACCTTC
CASSIDWTGDGYTF
>-|TRBJ2-1|TRBV5-1|-
TGCGCCAGCAGCATGACAGGGGAGGGCTACAATGAGCAGTTCTTC
CASSMTGEGYNEQFF
>-|TRBJ2-7|TRBV7-9|-
TGTGCCAGCAGCCTCGAACTTTCCTACGAGCAGTACTTC
CASSLELSYEQYF
>-|TRBJ1-1|TRBV30|-
TGTGCCTGGGGGCAACTATGGAGTGAAGCTTTCTTT
CAWGQLWSEAFF
>many|TRBJ2-7|TRBV5-6|-
TGTGCCAGCAGCTTGACAGGTGGCTACGAGCAGTACTTC
CASSLTGGYEQYF
>-|TRBJ2-1|TRBV13|-
TGTGCCAGCAGTCCACCTGGGGTAGTAAAGCCAATTGAGCAGTTCTTC
CASSPPGVVKPIEQFF
>-|TRBJ2-5|TRBV7-9|-
TGTGCCAGCAGTCCGGTCGGCGCGCTTTTCGAAGAGACCCAGTACTTC
CASSPVGALFEETQYF
>-|TRBJ1-2|TRBV5-6|-
TGTGCCAGCAGCCGGACCGACACTAAGAGGGGCTACACCTTC
CASSRTDTKRGYTF
>-|TRBJ2-3|TRBV27|-
TGTGCCAGCAGTTCTCGGGGGACAAGAATGGATACGCAGTATTTT
CASSSRGTRMDTQYF
>-|TRBJ2-1|TRBV7-7|TRBD2
TGTGCCAGCAGCCCCACTAGCGGGAGCTGGGAGCAGTTCTTC
CASSPTSGSWEQFF
>-|TRBJ1-2|TRBV19|TRBD1
TGTGCCAGTAGTATAGTCTCGCAGTCGACAGGGGGAGATGGCTACACCTTC
CASSIVSQSTGGDGYTF
>-|TRBJ2-3|TRBV7-9|-
TGCGCCAGCAGCCAAGATCGGCTAGCGTACCGCACAGATACGCAGTATTTT
CASSQDRLAYRTDTQYF
>-|TRBJ2-3|TRBV7-3|-
TGTGCCAGCAGCTTAACGGGGGGCCTAGATACGCAGTATTTT
CASSLTGGLDTQYF
>-|TRBJ1-4|TRBV13|-
TGTGCCAGCAGCGAGAGATTAACTAATGAAAAACTGTTTTTT
CASSERLTNEKLFF
>-|TRBJ2-4|TRBV2|-
TGTGCCAGCAGTGAAAGTACGTTACTAGCCAAAAACATTCAGTACTTC
CASSESTLLAKNIQYF
>few|TRBJ1-6|TRBV2|TRBD1
TGTGCCAGCAGCGAGGACAGGAATCGGACACCCCTCCACTTT
CASSEDRNRTPLHF
>-|TRBJ1-1|TRBV4-1|TRBD1
TGCGCCAGCAGCCAAGTCGGGACAGCGAACACTGAAGCTTTCTTT
CASSQVGTANTEAFF
>many|TRBJ2-2|TRBV30|TRBD1
TGTGCCTGGAGACCTACAGACAGGGAAACCGGGGAGCTGTTTTTT
CAWRPTDRETGELFF
>-|TRBJ1-3|TRBV21-1|-
TGTGCCAGCAGAGGACAGTTGGCCTCTGGAAACACCATATATTTT
CASRGQLASGNTIYF
>-|TRBJ2-2|TRBV19|-
TGTGCCAGTAGTATTGATGAGAGCGGGGAGCTGTTTTTT
CASSIDESGELFF
>-|TRBJ2-2|TRBV6-5|-
TGTGCCAGCAGTTACTCGTCGGGGGTCACCGGGGAGCTGTTTTTT
CASSYSSGVTGELFF
>-|TRBJ1-5|TRBV12-2|-
TGTGCAAGTCGCTTAGCGCGTGGGGGTAATCAGCCCCAGCATTTT
CASRLARGGNQPQHF
>-|TRBJ2-3|TRBV6-6|TRBD2
TGTGCCAGCAGTTACCACGGGAGGCACACAGATACGCAGTATTTT
CASSYHGRHTDTQYF
>few|TRBJ2-6|TRBV18|TRBD2
TGTGCCAGCTCACCACAACTAGCGGGGAGCTCTGGGGCCAACGTCCTGACTTTC
CASSPQLAGSSGANVLTF
>-|TRBJ2-7|TRBV9|-
TGTGCCAGCAGCGTTGGGAATGGAGCCTACGAGCAGTACTTC
CASSVGNGAYEQYF
>many|TRBJ1-5|TRBV30|TRBD1
TGTGCCTGGAGTGGAGGGGGCGGTCAGCCCCAGCATTTT
CAWSGGGGQPQHF
>-|TRBJ2-7|TRBV7-2|TRBD1
TGTGCCAGCAGCTTAGCTTTCACGAGACAGGGAACCTACGAGCAGTACTTC
CASSLAFTRQGTYEQYF
>-|TRBJ2-7|TRBV10-3|TRBD2
TGTGCCATCAGTGAGGCTAGCGGGAGTATTAACCACGAGCAGTACTTC
CAISEASGSINHEQYF
>-|TRBJ1-2|TRBV6-1|TRBD1
TGTGCCAGCAGTGACCTTCCGGGACAGTTGATTACTGGCTACGGCTACACCTTC
CASSDLPGQLITGYGYTF
>many|TRBJ1-4|TRBV7-6|TRBD1
TGTGCCAGCAGCTCCGGGACAGTTGATAGGGAAAAACTGTTTTTT
CASSSGTVDREKLFF
>-|TRBJ1-3|TRBV13|TRBD1
TGTGCCAGCAGCCACAGGGGAGCTGGAAACACCATATATTTT
CASSHRGAGNTIYF
>-|TRBJ2-1|TRBV4-3|-
TGCGCCAGCAGTCCAGAGGAAGGGTCCTACAATGAGCAGTTCTTC
CASSPEEGSYNEQFF
>-|TRBJ2-3|TRBV9|-
TGTGCCAGCAGCGTAGCGGACAGCCCCCTACCCTCAGATACGCAGTATTTT
CASSVADSPLPSDTQYF
>few|TRBJ1-2|TRBV6-6|-
TGTGCCAGCAGTCCCAGGGACGCGGCTGGCTACACCTTC
CASSPRDAAGYTF
>few|TRBJ2-3|TRBV10-1|TRBD1
TGCGCCAGCAGCTCTGGACAGGGTTTCACAGATACGCAGTATTTT
CASSSGQGFTDTQYF
>-|TRBJ2-1|TRBV18|-
TGTGCCAGCTCACCATTCGATTTCGGGGAGTACGTCGACAATGAGCAGTTCTTC
CASSPFDFGEYVDNEQFF
>-|TRBJ2-7|TRBV6-6|TRBD1
TGTGCCAGCAGCCCCGGGACAGACTCCTACGAGCAGTACTTC
CASSPGTDSYEQYF